These T cell receptor beta chains were read from a single sample in a study of response to subunit inactivated influenza vaccine. TCRdb ran MiXCR on the RT-PCR reads and lists one entry per CDR3 protein. The sample lists about 180,000 distinct CDR3 sequences, around 9% occurring once. The source was non-naive T cells sorted from PBMCs, collected on the day of vaccination. Every receptor here comes from a man aged 50-60 years who received an inactivated influenza vaccine. The CDR3 runs from the conserved cysteine through the conserved F or W. The order of the fields is D gene, J gene, V gene, clone size, CDR3 protein, CDR3 DNA. The D gene is left open where the match is weak. The size entry is marked missing in some rows and otherwise reads once, few, many or a size class.

D: TRBD2
J: TRBJ2-2
V: TRBV11-2
size: many
CDR3: CASSQGLVTNTGELFF
DNA: TGTGCCAGCAGCCAGGGACTAGTCACCAACACCGGGGAGCTGTTTTTT

D: NA
J: TRBJ1-3
V: TRBV7-2
size: many
CDR3: CASSLPGGNTIYF
DNA: TGTGCCAGCAGCTTACCTGGGGGAAACACCATATATTTT

D: NA
J: TRBJ2-7
V: TRBV7-2
size: many
CDR3: CASSFPNLRGRYEQYF
DNA: TGTGCCAGCAGCTTCCCAAACCTTAGGGGTCGGTACGAGCAGTACTTC

D: NA
J: TRBJ1-1
V: TRBV20-1
size: many
CDR3: CSAERAREGTEAFF
DNA: TGCAGTGCTGAGCGCGCGCGGGAAGGCACTGAAGCTTTCTTT

D: TRBD1
J: TRBJ2-1
V: TRBV6-5
size: few
CDR3: CASSYSGQGAPNEQFF
DNA: TGTGCCAGCAGTTACTCCGGACAGGGGGCACCCAATGAGCAGTTCTTC

D: TRBD2
J: TRBJ2-1
V: TRBV6-2/TRBV6-3
size: few
CDR3: CASSGRRDYSYNEQFF
DNA: TGTGCCAGCAGTGGACGCCGGGACTACTCCTACAATGAGCAGTTCTTC

D: TRBD2
J: TRBJ2-7
V: TRBV28
size: many
CDR3: CASSPSGRAREQYF
DNA: TGTGCCAGCAGTCCTAGCGGGAGGGCGCGCGAGCAGTACTTC

D: NA
J: TRBJ2-7
V: TRBV6-5
size: NA
CDR3: CASSYPGPPFEQYF
DNA: TGTGCCAGCAGTTACCCAGGGCCGCCTTTCGAGCAGTACTTC

D: NA
J: TRBJ2-2
V: TRBV7-3
size: NA
CDR3: CASSLLVTGELFF
DNA: TGTGCCAGCAGCTTATTAGTCACCGGGGAGCTGTTTTTT

D: NA
J: TRBJ1-2
V: TRBV3-1
size: NA
CDR3: CASRLRAGNYGYTF
DNA: TGTGCCAGCAGACTCCGGGCAGGTAACTATGGCTACACCTTC

D: TRBD1
J: TRBJ2-6
V: TRBV5-1
size: few
CDR3: CASSETGGTLSGANVLTF
DNA: TGCGCCAGCAGCGAGACAGGGGGCACATTATCTGGGGCCAACGTCCTGACTTTC